Below, one T cell receptor (beta chain) is given with its context. The antigen it recognizes is unknown. Base qualities are not provided; no much larger clone lies one nucleotide away. Participants in the prospective study were aged about 18 to 95 years, lived in some 24 United States geographic areas, and enrolled through a virtual design. Cohort assignment in the prospective study relied on participant-reported clinical history from a screening survey and a study questionnaire. ImmuneRACE Cohort 3 recovered participants were defined by two consecutive negative NP/OP PCR tests, healthcare professional clearance, or symptom resolution. Mobile phlebotomists in the prospective study collected whole blood, serum and a nasopharyngeal or oropharyngeal swab from every participant. Over an approximately 2-month period, participants in the prospective study had the option of providing additional blood draws and questionnaires. Prospective study blood samples were shipped either frozen or at room temperature before DNA extraction.

This sample was included in a study of blood T cell repertoires in COVID-19 (TCRdb year 2020). For context, the study as a whole: Samples covering the acute and convalescent phases of COVID-19 were provided by collaborators in the United States, Italy and Spain. HLA class I and class II types, where available, came from metadata supplied by the sample provider rather than from assay-based typing. The repertoires were released in a freely available public database intended as a resource for research on the immune response to SARS-CoV-2. The sample metadata nearly always contained a de-identified subject ID, COVID-19 status, age in years and sex. The material from the prospective study consisted of cDNA or gDNA derived from T cells, B-cell-depleted T cells, or PBMCs. Deeply sampled blood TCRbeta repertoires from subjects exposed to, actively infected with, or recovered from COVID-19 were included in the dataset. The samples were drawn from two sources: the first 160 participants of the ongoing ImmuneRACE study, and over 950 subjects contributed by 6 global collaborators.

The paper's findings and limits, for the study overall: Clinical and demographic metadata were provided uncurated, with the amount varying by source and participant.

TCRbeta CDR3 regions were amplified from genomic DNA using the immunoSEQ Assay, a bias-controlled multiplex PCR. The paper's processing steps were these. The number of nucleated cells in each sample was estimated from the amplification of reference gene primers within the assay. To quantify the absolute abundance of each unique TCRbeta CDR3 rearrangement, sequence reads were collapsed and filtered. For each sample, productive Simpson clonality was calculated as the square root of Simpson's diversity index across productive rearrangements. TCRdb holds this immuneACCESS table with in-frame rearrangements only. Some clones are missing; in checked studies, unresolved V genes explain under half, and the rest has no known cause. V, J and clone size reflect that table, while D and trimming were determined from the DNA. For this sample the table gives around 190,000 clones, of which 88% were detected only once. Jointly, the top ten make up roughly 8.9% of the sample.

The germline V gene yields SGHVS for CDR1 and FQNEAQ for CDR2. Inclusive of the bounding cysteine and phenylalanine, the CDR3 is 16 residues long. Only the CDR3 DNA is retained, 48 bases long and in frame from the first base. Trimmed from V: 3 bases; trimmed from J: 2 bases; junction bases lacking a gene match: 4. The sequencing input was PBMCs or T cells enriched from blood (not recorded which). The chain is encoded by TRBV7-8 joined to TRBJ1-5; TRBD1 lines up with 10 middle nucleotides. This sequence originates from a woman between 18 and 30 years old who had recovered from COVID-19. The nucleotides read TGTGCCAGCAGCTTGGACAGGGGGGCCGGCAATCAGCCCCAGCATTTT. Translated, this gives CASSLDRGAGNQPQHF.